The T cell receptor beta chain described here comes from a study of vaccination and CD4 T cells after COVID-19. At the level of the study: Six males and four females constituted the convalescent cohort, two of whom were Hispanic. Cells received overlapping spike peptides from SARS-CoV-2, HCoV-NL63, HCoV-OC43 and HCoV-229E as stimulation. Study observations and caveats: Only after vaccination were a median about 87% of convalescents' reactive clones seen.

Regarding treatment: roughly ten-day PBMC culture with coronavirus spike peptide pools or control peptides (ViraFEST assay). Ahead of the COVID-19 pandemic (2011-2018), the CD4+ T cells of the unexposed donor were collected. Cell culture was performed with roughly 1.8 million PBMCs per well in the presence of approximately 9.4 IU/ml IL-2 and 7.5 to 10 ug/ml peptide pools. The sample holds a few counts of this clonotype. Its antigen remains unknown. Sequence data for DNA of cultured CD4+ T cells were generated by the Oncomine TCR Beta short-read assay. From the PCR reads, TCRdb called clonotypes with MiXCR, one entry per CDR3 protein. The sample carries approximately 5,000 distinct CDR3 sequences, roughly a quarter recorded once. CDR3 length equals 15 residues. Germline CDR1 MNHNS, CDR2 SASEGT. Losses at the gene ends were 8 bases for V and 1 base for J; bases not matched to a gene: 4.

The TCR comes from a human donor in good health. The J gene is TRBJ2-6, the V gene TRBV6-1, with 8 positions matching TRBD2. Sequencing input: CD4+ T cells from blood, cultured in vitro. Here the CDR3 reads CASAGGRSGANVLTF. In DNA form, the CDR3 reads TGTGCCAGCGCGGGGGGACGATCTGGGGCCAACGTCCTGACTTTC.